Below, one TCR beta chain is given with its context. V was clipped by 7 bases and J by 10 bases; unmatched bases: 9. Germline V lookup: CDR1 LNHDA, CDR2 SQIVND (reference sequence). The CDR3 is 14 residues long. The entry originates in a study of blood T cell repertoires in COVID-19. About the study: COVID-19 samples, acute and convalescent, were from the United States, Italy and Spain. The cDNA or gDNA used as material had been derived from T cells, B-cell-depleted T cells, or PBMCs.

Authors' processing steps: Estimates of nucleated cell counts were drawn from the amplification of reference gene primers. Method: immunoSEQ multiplex PCR; TCRdb's copy keeps in-frame clones and lacks some. The DNA was the basis for D and trimming; V, J and clone size are from that table. In the table there are about 9,200 clones, around 85% of which are singletons. The V gene is TRBV19, the J gene TRBJ1-6; TRBD1 matches 8 bases. The sequencing input was peripheral blood. This sequence was found in a man aged 60 to 75 with acute or convalescent COVID-19. The CDR3 sequence: CASKGTGGSSPLHF. Here the CDR3 DNA reads TGTGCCAGTAAGGGAACAGGGGGAAGCTCACCCCTCCACTTT.